The source of this T cell receptor beta chain is a study of cytomegalovirus exposure and HLA in healthy donors. As for the study in general: T cells numbering around 170 million yielded more than 100 million unique TCR beta sequences in an earlier analysis.

Points from the study as a whole: In a later analysis, HLA-associated beta chains showed higher expansion and lower generation probabilities than comparable chains. Donor immune exposure was known only as CMV serostatus. Another analysis was done later, and it associated more than 15,000 TCR beta sequences with HLA alleles at 0.05 false discovery rate.

CDR3 length equals 14 residues. The ends were cut back, 3 bases at V and 4 bases at J, with 9 bases in the middle. From germline, CDR1 is SEHNR and CDR2 FQNEAQ (reference sequence). Notes on this clone: Its antigen is unidentified.

PCR amplification relied on 60 Vbeta primers (plus 13 Jbeta primers). Profiled with immunoSEQ multiplex PCR; TCRdb holds only in-frame clones, not every one. The sample has some 150,000 clones, roughly 76% seen once. The clonotype was recovered from a woman aged 45 to 65 in good health and CMV-seronegative. The genes are TRBV7-9 and TRBJ1-4; a possible D gene is TRBD1 (5 bases). The sample comprised PBMCs. CDR3 sequence: CASSLDNINEKLFF. CDR3 in DNA: TGTGCCAGCAGCTTGGACAACATTAATGAAAAACTGTTTTTT.